The 5 T cell receptor beta chains in this list originate from one sample, sequenced in a study of post-analysis software for immune sequencing data. The study's findings and limits: Patients had higher frequencies than controls of a handful of TRBV segments, including TRBV5-6, TRBV5-1 and TRBV20-1.

TCR beta cDNA libraries included unique molecular identifiers. TCRdb re-derived calls from the PCR reads in MiXCR, one entry per CDR3 protein. The sample includes about 200,000 distinct CDR3 sequences, 29% of them seen just once. These receptors have no identified antigens. Sequenced sample: blood. The receptors come from a girl under 18 with multiple sclerosis.

This clonotype was detected many times. The DNA of the CDR3 is TGTGCCACCAGCACCTCAGGGGGCTTACACGAGCAGTACTTC. It yields the protein CATSTSGGLHEQYF. The gene calls are TRBV15 and TRBJ2-7, with TRBD1 identical over 8 bases. This CDR3 is built from 14 residues. CDR1 LNHNV and CDR2 YYDKDF come from the germline V gene (reference sequence). The V gene end was trimmed by 4 bases and the J gene end by 5 bases; junction bases not matched to a gene: 7.

This clonotype occurred a few times. The chain carries TRBV12-3 or TRBV12-4 and TRBJ2-1; 8 positions match TRBD2. The J call is in doubt because the DNA end fits TRBJ2-7 better. The CDR3 totals 14 residues. The CDR3 DNA reads TGTGCCAGCAGTATAAGCGGGAGTGCCAATGAGCAGTACTTC. Translating it yields CASSISGSANEQYF.

Notes on this clonotype: Compared with germline, one end of the junction differs, possibly owing to a read error. The chain joins TRBV12-3 or TRBV12-4 to TRBJ2-5; TRBD2 is a possible D gene (6 bases). This CDR3 spans 14 amino acids. This CDR3 reads CASSIRDSQEAQYF. CDR3 bases: TGTGCCAGCAGTATCCGGGACTCCCAAGAGGCCCAGTACTTC.

This clonotype was found many times. V and J are TRBV20-1 and TRBJ2-3, with D possibly being TRBD2 (5 bases). Germline loops: CDR1 DFQATT, CDR2 SNEGSKA (reference sequence). The CDR3 length is 14 residues. Trimming left V 0 bases short and J 1 base short, with 8 bases between. The CDR3 sequence: CSARDSGGTDTQYF. DNA for the CDR3: TGCAGTGCTAGAGATTCCGGGGGCACAGATACGCAGTATTTT.

V usage is TRBV30 and J usage is TRBJ1-2, with unresolved D. This CDR3 has 12 amino acids. Per the germline V gene, CDR1 is GTSNPN and CDR2 is SVGIG (reference sequence). Trimming shortened V by 1 base and J by 8 bases, and 11 bases separated the two germline ends. DNA for the CDR3: TGTGCCTGGAGTGCTGGCGCGGGAGGCTACACCTTC. This encodes CAWSAGAGGYTF.